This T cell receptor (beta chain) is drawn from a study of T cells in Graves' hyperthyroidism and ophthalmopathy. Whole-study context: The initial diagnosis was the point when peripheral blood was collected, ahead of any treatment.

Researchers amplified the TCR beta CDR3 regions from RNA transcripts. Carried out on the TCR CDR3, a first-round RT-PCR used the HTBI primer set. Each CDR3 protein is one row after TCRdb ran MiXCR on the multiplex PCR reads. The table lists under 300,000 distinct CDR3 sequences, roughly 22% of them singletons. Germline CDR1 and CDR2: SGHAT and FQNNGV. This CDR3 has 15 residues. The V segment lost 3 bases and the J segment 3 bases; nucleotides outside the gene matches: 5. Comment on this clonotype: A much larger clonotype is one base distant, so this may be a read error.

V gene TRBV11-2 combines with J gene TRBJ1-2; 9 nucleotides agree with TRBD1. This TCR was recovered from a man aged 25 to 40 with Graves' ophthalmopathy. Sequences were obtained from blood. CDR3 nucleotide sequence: TGTGCCAGCAGCTTCATACAGGGGGCATACTATGGCTACACCTTC. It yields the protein CASSFIQGAYYGYTF.